The sequence of this T cell receptor (beta chain) was determined in a study of untreated major depressive disorder. Trimming shortened V by 6 bases and J by 4 bases, and 9 bases separated the two germline ends. CDR1 is SNHLY and CDR2 is FYNNEI in the germline V gene. This CDR3 is 13 amino acids long. The assay was immunoSEQ multiplex PCR, and TCRdb's table has in-frame clones only and misses some. The sample lists approximately 20,000 clones, around 85% seen once, with 0.8% to 0.9% in the top ten. The TCR originated in a woman between 25 and 40 years old in good health. What was sequenced was CD4+ T cells from PBMCs. The gene calls are TRBV2 and TRBJ2-2; D is ambiguous. CDR3 nucleotide sequence: TGTGCCAGCAGCGTGCACCCCACCGGGGAGCTGTTTTTT. It is translated as CASSVHPTGELFF.